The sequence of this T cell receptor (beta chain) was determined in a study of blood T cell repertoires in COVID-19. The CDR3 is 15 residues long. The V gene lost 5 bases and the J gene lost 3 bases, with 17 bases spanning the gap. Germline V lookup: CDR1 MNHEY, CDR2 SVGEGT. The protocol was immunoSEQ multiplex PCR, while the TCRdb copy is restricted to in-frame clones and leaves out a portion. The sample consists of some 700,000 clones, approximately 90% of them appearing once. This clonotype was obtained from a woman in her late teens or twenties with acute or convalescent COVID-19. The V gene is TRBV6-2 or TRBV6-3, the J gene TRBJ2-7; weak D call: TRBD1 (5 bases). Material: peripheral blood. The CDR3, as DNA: TGTGCCAGCAGTCAGGGCCGATCCTGGGGCTACGAGCAGTACTTC. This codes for CASSQGRSWGYEQYF.